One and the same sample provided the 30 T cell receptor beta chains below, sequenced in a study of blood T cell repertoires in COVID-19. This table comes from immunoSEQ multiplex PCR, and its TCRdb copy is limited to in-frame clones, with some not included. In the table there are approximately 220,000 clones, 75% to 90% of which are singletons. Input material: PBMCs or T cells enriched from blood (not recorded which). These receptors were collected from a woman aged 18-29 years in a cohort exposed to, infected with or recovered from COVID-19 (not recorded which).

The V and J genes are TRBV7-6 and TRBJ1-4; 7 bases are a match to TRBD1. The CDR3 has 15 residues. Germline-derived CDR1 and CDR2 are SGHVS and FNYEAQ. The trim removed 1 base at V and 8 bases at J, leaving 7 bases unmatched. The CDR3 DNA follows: TGTGCCAGCAGCTTAGAGACAGGGTATAACGAAAAACTGTTTTTT. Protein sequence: CASSLETGYNEKLFF.

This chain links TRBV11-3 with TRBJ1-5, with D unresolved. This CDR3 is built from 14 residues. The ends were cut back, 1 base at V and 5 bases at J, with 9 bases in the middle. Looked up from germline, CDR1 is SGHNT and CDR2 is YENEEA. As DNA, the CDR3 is TGTGCCAGCAGCTTAGCGGGTCCGGATCAGCCCCAGCATTTT. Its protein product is CASSLAGPDQPQHF.

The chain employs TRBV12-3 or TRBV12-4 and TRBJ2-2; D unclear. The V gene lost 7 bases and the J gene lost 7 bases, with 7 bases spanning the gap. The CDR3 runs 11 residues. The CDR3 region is CASTLSGELFF. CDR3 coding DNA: TGTGCCAGCACCCTTAGCGGGGAGCTGTTTTTT.

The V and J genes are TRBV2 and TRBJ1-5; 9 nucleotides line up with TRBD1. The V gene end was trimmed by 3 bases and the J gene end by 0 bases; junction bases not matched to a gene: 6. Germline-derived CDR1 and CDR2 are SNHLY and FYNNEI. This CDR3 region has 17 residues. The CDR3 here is CASSDPDRGDSNQPQHF. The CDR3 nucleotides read TGTGCCAGCAGTGACCCCGACAGGGGGGATAGCAATCAGCCCCAGCATTTT.

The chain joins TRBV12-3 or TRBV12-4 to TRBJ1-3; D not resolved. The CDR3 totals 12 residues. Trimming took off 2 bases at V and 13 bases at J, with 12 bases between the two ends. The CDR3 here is CASSLPGTKIYF. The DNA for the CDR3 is TGTGCCAGCAGTTTACCGGGTACAAAAATATATTTT.

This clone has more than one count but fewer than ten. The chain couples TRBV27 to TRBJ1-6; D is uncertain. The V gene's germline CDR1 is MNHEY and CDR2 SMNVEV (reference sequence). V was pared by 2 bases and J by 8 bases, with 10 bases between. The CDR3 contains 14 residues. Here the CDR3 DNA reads TGTGCCAGCAGTTTACGGGGAGTGGATTCACCCCTCCACTTT. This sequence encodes CASSLRGVDSPLHF.

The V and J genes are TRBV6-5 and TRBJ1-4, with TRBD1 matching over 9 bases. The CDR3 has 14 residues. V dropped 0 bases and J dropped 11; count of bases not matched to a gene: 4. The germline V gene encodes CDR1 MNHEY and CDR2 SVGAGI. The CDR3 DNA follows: TGTGCCAGCAGTTACTCGGGACAGGGTAGCAAACTGTTTTTT. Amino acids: CASSYSGQGSKLFF.

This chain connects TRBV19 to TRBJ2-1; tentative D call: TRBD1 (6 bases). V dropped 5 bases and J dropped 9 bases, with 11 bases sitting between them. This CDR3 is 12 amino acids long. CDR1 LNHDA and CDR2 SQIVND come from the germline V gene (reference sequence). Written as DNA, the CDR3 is TGTGCCAGTAGTCTGGGGGCCGGTGAGCAGTTCTTC. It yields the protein CASSLGAGEQFF.

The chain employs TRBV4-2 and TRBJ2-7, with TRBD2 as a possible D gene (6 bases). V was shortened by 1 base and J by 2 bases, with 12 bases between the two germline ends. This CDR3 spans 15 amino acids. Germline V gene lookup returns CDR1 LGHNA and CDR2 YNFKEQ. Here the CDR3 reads CASSQGGSGPYEQYF. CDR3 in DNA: TGTGCCAGCAGCCAAGGAGGTAGCGGTCCCTACGAGCAGTACTTC.

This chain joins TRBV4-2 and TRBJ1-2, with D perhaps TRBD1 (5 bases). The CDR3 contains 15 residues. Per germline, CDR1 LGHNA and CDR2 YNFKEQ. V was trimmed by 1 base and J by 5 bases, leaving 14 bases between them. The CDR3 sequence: CASSQGSGREYGYTF. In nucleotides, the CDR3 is TGTGCCAGCAGCCAAGGGTCAGGGCGAGAATATGGCTACACCTTC.

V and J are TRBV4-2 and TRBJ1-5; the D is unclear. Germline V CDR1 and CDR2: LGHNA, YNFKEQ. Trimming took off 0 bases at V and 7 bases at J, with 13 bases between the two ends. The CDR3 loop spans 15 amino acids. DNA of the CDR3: TGTGCCAGCAGCCAAGATGAGAACCTAGGACAGCCCCAGCATTTT. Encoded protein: CASSQDENLGQPQHF.

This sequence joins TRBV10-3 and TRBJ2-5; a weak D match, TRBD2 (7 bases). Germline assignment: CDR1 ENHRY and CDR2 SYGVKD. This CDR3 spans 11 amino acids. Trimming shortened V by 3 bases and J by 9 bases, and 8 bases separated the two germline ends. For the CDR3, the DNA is TGTGCCATCAGTGACGGGGGGCCCCAGTACTTC. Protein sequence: CAISDGGPQYF.

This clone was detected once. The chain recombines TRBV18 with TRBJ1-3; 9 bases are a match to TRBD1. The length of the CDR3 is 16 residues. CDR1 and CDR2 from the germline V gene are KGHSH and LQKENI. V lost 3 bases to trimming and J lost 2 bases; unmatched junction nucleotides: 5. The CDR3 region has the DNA TGTGCCAGCTCACCCGGACAGGGGACCACTGGAAACACCATATATTTT. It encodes CASSPGQGTTGNTIYF.

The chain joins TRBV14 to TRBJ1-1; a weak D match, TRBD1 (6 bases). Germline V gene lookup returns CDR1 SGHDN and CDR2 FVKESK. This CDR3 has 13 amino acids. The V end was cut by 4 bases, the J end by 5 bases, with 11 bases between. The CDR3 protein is CASSRQEETEAFF. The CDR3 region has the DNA TGTGCCAGCAGCCGACAGGAAGAGACTGAAGCTTTCTTT.

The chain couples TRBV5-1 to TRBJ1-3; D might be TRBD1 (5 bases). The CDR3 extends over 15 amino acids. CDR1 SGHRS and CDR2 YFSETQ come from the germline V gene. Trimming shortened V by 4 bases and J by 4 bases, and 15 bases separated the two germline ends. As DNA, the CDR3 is TGCGCCAGCAGCCTGGGACCGGGGGGAGGAAACACCATATATTTT. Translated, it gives CASSLGPGGGNTIYF.

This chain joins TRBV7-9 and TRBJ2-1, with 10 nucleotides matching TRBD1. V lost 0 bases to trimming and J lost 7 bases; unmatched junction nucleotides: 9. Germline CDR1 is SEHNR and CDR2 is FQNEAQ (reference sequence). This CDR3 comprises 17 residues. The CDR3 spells CASSLALTGGLGNEQFF. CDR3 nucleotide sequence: TGTGCCAGCAGCTTAGCCTTGACAGGGGGCTTAGGTAATGAGCAGTTCTTC.

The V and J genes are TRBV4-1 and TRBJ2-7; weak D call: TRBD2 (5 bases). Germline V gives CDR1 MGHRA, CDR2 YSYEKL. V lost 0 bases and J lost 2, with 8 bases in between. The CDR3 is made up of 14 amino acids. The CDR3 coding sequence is TGCGCCAGCAGCCAAGATTCGGGGACCTACGAGCAGTACTTC. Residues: CASSQDSGTYEQYF.

This CDR3 is CASSPGTTTYYGYTF. Written as DNA, the CDR3 is TGTGCCAGCAGTCCTGGGACAACCACGTACTATGGCTACACCTTC. The V and J genes are TRBV28 and TRBJ1-2, with TRBD1 as a possible D gene (6 bases). V shed 5 bases and J shed 3 bases, with 16 bases lying between them. Germline CDR1 is MDHEN and CDR2 is SYDVKM. The CDR3 loop spans 15 amino acids.

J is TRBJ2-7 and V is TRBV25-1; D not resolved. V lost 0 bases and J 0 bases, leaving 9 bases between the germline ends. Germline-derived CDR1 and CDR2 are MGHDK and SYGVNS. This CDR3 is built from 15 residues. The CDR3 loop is CASSEYQAGSYEQYF. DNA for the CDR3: TGTGCCAGCAGTGAATATCAGGCAGGCTCCTACGAGCAGTACTTC.

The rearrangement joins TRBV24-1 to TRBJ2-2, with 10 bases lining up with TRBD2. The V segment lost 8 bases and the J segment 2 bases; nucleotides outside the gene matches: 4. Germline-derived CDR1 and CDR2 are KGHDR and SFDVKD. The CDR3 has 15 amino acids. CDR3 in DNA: TGTGCCACCAAACCTAGCGGGGGCAACACCGGGGAGCTGTTTTTT. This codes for CATKPSGGNTGELFF.

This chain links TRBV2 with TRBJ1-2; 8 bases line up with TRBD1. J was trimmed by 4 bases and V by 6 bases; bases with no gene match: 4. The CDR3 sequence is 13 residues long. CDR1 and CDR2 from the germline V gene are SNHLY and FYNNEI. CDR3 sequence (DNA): TGTGCCAGCAGGGGGACAGGAAGCTATGGCTACACCTTC. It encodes CASRGTGSYGYTF. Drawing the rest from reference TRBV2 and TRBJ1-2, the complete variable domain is EPEVTQTPSHQVTQMGQEVILRCVPISNHLYFYWYRQILGQKVEFLVSFYNNEISEKSEIFDDQFSVERPDGSNFTLKIRSTKLEDSAMYFCASRGTGSYGYTFGSGTRLTVV.

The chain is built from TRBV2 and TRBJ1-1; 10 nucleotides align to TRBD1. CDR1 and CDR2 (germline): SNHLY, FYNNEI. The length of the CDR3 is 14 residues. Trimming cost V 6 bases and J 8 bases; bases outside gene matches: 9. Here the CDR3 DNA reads TGTGCCAGCAGCGGTTCCGGGACAGGGGTGGAAGCTTTCTTT. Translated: CASSGSGTGVEAFF. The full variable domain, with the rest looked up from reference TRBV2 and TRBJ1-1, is EPEVTQTPSHQVTQMGQEVILRCVPISNHLYFYWYRQILGQKVEFLVSFYNNEISEKSEIFDDQFSVERPDGSNFTLKIRSTKLEDSAMYFCASSGSGTGVEAFFGQGTRLTVV.

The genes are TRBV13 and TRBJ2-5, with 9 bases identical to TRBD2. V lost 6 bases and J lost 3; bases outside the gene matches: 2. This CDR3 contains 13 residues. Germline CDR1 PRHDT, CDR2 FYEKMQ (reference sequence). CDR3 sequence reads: CASSEREEETQYF. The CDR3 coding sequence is TGTGCCAGCAGTGAGCGGGAGGAAGAGACCCAGTACTTC.

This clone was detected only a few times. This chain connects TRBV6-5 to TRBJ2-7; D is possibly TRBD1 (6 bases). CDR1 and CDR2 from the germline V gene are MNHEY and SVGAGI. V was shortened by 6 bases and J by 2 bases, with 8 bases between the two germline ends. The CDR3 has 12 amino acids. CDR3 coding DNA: TGTGCCAGCAGGGACAGCCCCTACGAGCAGTACTTC. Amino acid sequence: CASRDSPYEQYF.

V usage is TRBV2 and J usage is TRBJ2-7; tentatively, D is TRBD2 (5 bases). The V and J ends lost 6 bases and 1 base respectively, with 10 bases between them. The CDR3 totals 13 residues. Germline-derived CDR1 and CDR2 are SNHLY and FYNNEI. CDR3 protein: CASSSGFSYEQYF. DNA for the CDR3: TGTGCCAGCAGCTCGGGATTTTCCTACGAGCAGTACTTC.

The CDR3 nucleotides read TGTGCCAGCAGCTTAGCAGGGACAGGTTCCTACAATGAGCAGTTCTTC. Amino acids: CASSLAGTGSYNEQFF. This chain links TRBV7-9 with TRBJ2-1, with 8 bases identical to TRBD1. V trimming: 0 bases; J trimming: 1 base; junction bases outside the gene matches: 2. From germline, CDR1 is SEHNR and CDR2 FQNEAQ (reference sequence). The CDR3 consists of 16 residues.

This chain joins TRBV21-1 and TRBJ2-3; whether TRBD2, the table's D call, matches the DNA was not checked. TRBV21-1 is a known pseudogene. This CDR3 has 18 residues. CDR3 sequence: CASSKEGGTLTYTDTQYF. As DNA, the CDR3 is TGTGCCAGCAGCAAAGAGGGGGGGACACTGACCTACACAGATACGCAGTATTTT.

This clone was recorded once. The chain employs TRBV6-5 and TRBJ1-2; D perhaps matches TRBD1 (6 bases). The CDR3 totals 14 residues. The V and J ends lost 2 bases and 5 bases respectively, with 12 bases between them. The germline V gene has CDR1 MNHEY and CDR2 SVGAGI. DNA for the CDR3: TGTGCCAGCAGTTACGCAACACAGGGTTATGGCTACACCTTC. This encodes CASSYATQGYGYTF.

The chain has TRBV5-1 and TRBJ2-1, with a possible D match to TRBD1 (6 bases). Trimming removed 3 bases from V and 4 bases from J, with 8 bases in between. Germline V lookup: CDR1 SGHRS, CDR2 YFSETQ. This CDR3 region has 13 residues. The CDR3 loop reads CASSWDIYNEQFF. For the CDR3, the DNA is TGCGCCAGCAGCTGGGACATATACAATGAGCAGTTCTTC.

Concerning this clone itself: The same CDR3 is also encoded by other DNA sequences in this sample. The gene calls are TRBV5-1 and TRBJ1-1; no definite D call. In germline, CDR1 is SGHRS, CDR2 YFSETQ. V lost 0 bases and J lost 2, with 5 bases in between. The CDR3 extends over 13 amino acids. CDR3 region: CASSLGVNTEAFF. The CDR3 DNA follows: TGCGCCAGCAGCTTGGGAGTAAACACTGAAGCTTTCTTT.